Listed below are T cell receptor beta chains from one sample, sequenced in a study of blood T cell repertoires in COVID-19. The table came from immunoSEQ multiplex PCR; TCRdb's copy has only in-frame clones and leaves some out. The profile shows tens of thousands of clones, 60% to 80% of them singletons. What was sequenced was peripheral blood. The source of these receptors is a human donor in a cohort sampled during active COVID-19. The CDR3 runs from the conserved cysteine through the conserved F or W. The order of the fields is clone size, J gene, D gene, V gene, CDR3 protein. The D gene is left open where the match is weak. Clone size is shown for a subset of rows, as once, few, many or a class of expanded clone.

abundance: NA
j_gene: TRBJ2-3
d_gene: NA
v_gene: TRBV7-2
CDR3aa: CASTLGGSTDTQYF

abundance: few
j_gene: TRBJ2-1
d_gene: TRBD2
v_gene: TRBV6-4
CDR3aa: CATSGLAGPNEQFF

abundance: NA
j_gene: TRBJ1-3
d_gene: NA
v_gene: TRBV30
CDR3aa: CAWSQGRYGNTIYF

abundance: NA
j_gene: TRBJ2-7
d_gene: TRBD1
v_gene: TRBV6-2/TRBV6-3
CDR3aa: CASSYAADRSNEQYF

abundance: NA
j_gene: TRBJ1-2
d_gene: NA
v_gene: TRBV28
CDR3aa: CASRAQGGDYGYTF

abundance: NA
j_gene: TRBJ1-5
d_gene: TRBD1
v_gene: TRBV19
CDR3aa: CASSIGWTGLGQPQHF

abundance: many
j_gene: TRBJ2-5
d_gene: NA
v_gene: TRBV6-2/TRBV6-3
CDR3aa: CASSVGGPQETQYF

abundance: NA
j_gene: TRBJ1-6
d_gene: TRBD1
v_gene: TRBV7-2
CDR3aa: CASSSRTGIGSPLHF

abundance: NA
j_gene: TRBJ1-1
d_gene: TRBD1
v_gene: TRBV5-1
CDR3aa: CASSHARTGGTEAFF

abundance: NA
j_gene: TRBJ1-5
d_gene: NA
v_gene: TRBV6-1
CDR3aa: CASSERTVPNQPQHF

abundance: NA
j_gene: TRBJ1-4
d_gene: NA
v_gene: TRBV27
CDR3aa: CASSFDRTGTNEKLFF

abundance: NA
j_gene: TRBJ2-7
d_gene: TRBD1
v_gene: TRBV7-2
CDR3aa: CASSYGTGLNEQYF

abundance: NA
j_gene: TRBJ1-3
d_gene: NA
v_gene: TRBV19
CDR3aa: CASNRGLLSGNTIYF

abundance: NA
j_gene: TRBJ1-1
d_gene: TRBD1
v_gene: TRBV18
CDR3aa: CASSPLGQVVWAFF

abundance: NA
j_gene: TRBJ2-5
d_gene: NA
v_gene: TRBV7-9
CDR3aa: CASSLSTGGETQYF

abundance: NA
j_gene: TRBJ2-5
d_gene: NA
v_gene: TRBV28
CDR3aa: CASSLLSGRGETQYF

abundance: NA
j_gene: TRBJ2-3
d_gene: TRBD2
v_gene: TRBV6-6
CDR3aa: CASSGQAGVTDTQYF

abundance: NA
j_gene: TRBJ1-2
d_gene: NA
v_gene: TRBV27
CDR3aa: CASSLSRQSYGYTF

abundance: NA
j_gene: TRBJ1-4
d_gene: NA
v_gene: TRBV28
CDR3aa: CASSPRGGKLFF

abundance: NA
j_gene: TRBJ2-3
d_gene: TRBD1
v_gene: TRBV2
CDR3aa: CASTDQGASTDTQYF

abundance: NA
j_gene: TRBJ1-4
d_gene: TRBD1
v_gene: TRBV19
CDR3aa: CASRNRGDEKLFF

abundance: NA
j_gene: TRBJ1-1
d_gene: NA
v_gene: TRBV5-1
CDR3aa: CASSPGQDTEAFF

abundance: NA
j_gene: TRBJ2-2
d_gene: NA
v_gene: TRBV7-9
CDR3aa: CASSSRLGGRTRYAGELFF

abundance: NA
j_gene: TRBJ2-2
d_gene: NA
v_gene: TRBV9
CDR3aa: CASSADISNTGELFF

abundance: medium-sized
j_gene: TRBJ2-2
d_gene: NA
v_gene: TRBV24-1
CDR3aa: CATSDHRDAGELFF

abundance: NA
j_gene: TRBJ2-3
d_gene: TRBD2
v_gene: TRBV6-2/TRBV6-3
CDR3aa: CASSYRTSGRAGTDTQYF

abundance: NA
j_gene: TRBJ1-1
d_gene: TRBD1
v_gene: TRBV11-2
CDR3aa: CASSADRETEAFF

abundance: NA
j_gene: TRBJ1-2
d_gene: NA
v_gene: TRBV6-2/TRBV6-3
CDR3aa: CASSSSGPTANYGYTF

abundance: NA
j_gene: TRBJ2-2
d_gene: NA
v_gene: TRBV10-1
CDR3aa: CASSEGGERRGCTGELFF

abundance: once
j_gene: TRBJ2-3
d_gene: NA
v_gene: TRBV9
CDR3aa: CASSPQIEADTQYF

abundance: NA
j_gene: TRBJ1-2
d_gene: NA
v_gene: TRBV6-1
CDR3aa: CASSETQFGVGGYTF

abundance: NA
j_gene: TRBJ2-1
d_gene: NA
v_gene: TRBV7-2
CDR3aa: CASSSQRYNEQFF

abundance: few
j_gene: TRBJ1-2
d_gene: TRBD1
v_gene: TRBV27
CDR3aa: CASSSPGQGVIGYTF

abundance: NA
j_gene: TRBJ2-6
d_gene: NA
v_gene: TRBV7-8
CDR3aa: CADRQVPGANVLTF

abundance: NA
j_gene: TRBJ2-1
d_gene: TRBD2
v_gene: TRBV30
CDR3aa: CAWSVGASGRSYNEQFF

abundance: NA
j_gene: TRBJ1-1
d_gene: TRBD1
v_gene: TRBV7-2
CDR3aa: CASSLGQGNTEAFF

abundance: NA
j_gene: TRBJ1-2
d_gene: TRBD1
v_gene: TRBV4-2
CDR3aa: CASSQGGQGTNYGYTF

abundance: NA
j_gene: TRBJ2-1
d_gene: NA
v_gene: TRBV5-1
CDR3aa: CASSLEGAPPYNEQFF

abundance: NA
j_gene: TRBJ1-2
d_gene: NA
v_gene: TRBV20-1
CDR3aa: CSAPSRARYTF

abundance: NA
j_gene: TRBJ2-4
d_gene: NA
v_gene: TRBV6-5
CDR3aa: CASSYLSRGAKNIQYF

abundance: NA
j_gene: TRBJ1-6
d_gene: NA
v_gene: TRBV6-5
CDR3aa: CASTEGPNSPLHF

abundance: once
j_gene: TRBJ2-4
d_gene: TRBD1
v_gene: TRBV20-1
CDR3aa: CSASSGQGAIENIQYF

abundance: NA
j_gene: TRBJ2-3
d_gene: TRBD2
v_gene: TRBV7-9
CDR3aa: CASSKGLGGPDTQYF